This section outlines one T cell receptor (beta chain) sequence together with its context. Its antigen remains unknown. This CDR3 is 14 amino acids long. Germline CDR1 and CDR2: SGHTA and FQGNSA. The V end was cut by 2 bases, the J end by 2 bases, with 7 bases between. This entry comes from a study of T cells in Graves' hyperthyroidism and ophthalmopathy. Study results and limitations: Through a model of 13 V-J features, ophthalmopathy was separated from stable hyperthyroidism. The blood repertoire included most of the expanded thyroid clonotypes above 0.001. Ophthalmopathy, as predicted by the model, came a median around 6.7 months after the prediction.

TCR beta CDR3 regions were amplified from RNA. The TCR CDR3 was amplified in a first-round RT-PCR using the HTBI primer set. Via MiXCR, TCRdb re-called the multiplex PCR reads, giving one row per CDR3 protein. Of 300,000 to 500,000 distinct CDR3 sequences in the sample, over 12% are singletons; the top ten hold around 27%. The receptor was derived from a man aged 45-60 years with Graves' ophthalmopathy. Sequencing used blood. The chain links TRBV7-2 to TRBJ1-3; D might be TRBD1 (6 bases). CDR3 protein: CASSLSGAGNTIYF. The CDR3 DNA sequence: TGTGCCAGCAGCTTATCAGGGGCTGGAAACACCATATATTTT. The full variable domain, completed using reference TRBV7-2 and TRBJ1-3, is GAGVSQSPSNKVTEKGKDVELRCDPISGHTALYWYRQSLGQGLEFLIYFQGNSAPDKSGLPSDRFSAERTGGSVSTLTIQRTQQEDSAVYLCASSLSGAGNTIYFGEGSWLTVV.